The 32 T cell receptor beta chains below were found in one sample sequenced in a study of response to subunit inactivated influenza vaccine (dated by TCRdb to about 2018). Receptors were amplified or captured by RT-PCR. Instrument on record: Illumina HiSeq 2500. Clones were called with MiXCR by TCRdb after fastp trimmed the public reads at Q25, and only in-frame beta chains were retained. Each entry is one CDR3 protein sequence, shown with its most common DNA and genes. A total of a few hundred thousand distinct CDR3 sequences appear in this sample, approximately 15% of them only once. 11% of the sample is in the top ten clones. Material: PBMCs from blood, obtained 11 to 12 days after vaccination. Source of these receptors: a man aged 50 to 60 who received an inactivated influenza vaccine. Donor details come from another sample of the same person, matched by shared clones.

The rearrangement joins TRBV7-6 to TRBJ1-1, with D tentatively TRBD1 (6 bases). The CDR3 length is 14 residues. From germline, CDR1 is SGHVS and CDR2 FNYEAQ. The germline V and J ends were trimmed by 5 bases and 3 bases, with 13 bases remaining between them. The CDR3 nucleotides read TGTGCCAGCAGCGAACAGCCAGGGGACACTGAAGCTTTCTTT. As protein: CASSEQPGDTEAFF. Using reference TRBV7-6 and TRBJ1-1 for the parts outside the CDR3, the full variable domain is GAGVSQSPRYKVTKRGQDVALRCDPISGHVSLYWYRQALGQGPEFLTYFNYEAQQDKSGLPNDRFSAERPEGSISTLTIQRTEQRDSAMYRCASSEQPGDTEAFFGQGTRLTVV.

Details on this clonotype: It may be a read error: a sequence one base away is much more abundant. The genes are TRBV5-1 and TRBJ2-5; D is uncertain. Germline CDR1 and CDR2: SGHRS and YFSETQ. V lost 4 bases to trimming and J lost 0 bases, with 4 bases between them. The length of the CDR3 is 12 residues. DNA of the CDR3: TGCGCCAGCAGCGGGGACCAAGAGACCCAGTACTTC. It encodes CASSGDQETQYF.

This clonotype was seen only a few times. The genes are TRBV7-9 and TRBJ1-2, with D possibly being TRBD1 (6 bases). Germline V lookup: CDR1 SEHNR, CDR2 FQNEAQ (reference sequence). Trimming stripped 5 bases from V and 3 bases from J, with 13 bases between. There are 14 residues in the CDR3. The CDR3 DNA follows: TGTGCCAGCAGCCCTAAGGGGGGTGACTATGGCTACACCTTC. Encoded protein: CASSPKGGDYGYTF.

This chain links TRBV5-1 with TRBJ1-2, with a weak D call TRBD1 (5 bases). Looked up from germline, CDR1 is SGHRS and CDR2 is YFSETQ. This CDR3 comprises 14 residues. V lost 0 bases and J lost 5, with 11 bases in between. CDR3 amino acids: CASSLDGTVYGYTF. CDR3 bases: TGCGCCAGCAGCTTGGACGGGACGGTATATGGCTACACCTTC.

This clonotype has a handful of counts. The chain recombines TRBV12-3 or TRBV12-4 with TRBJ2-3; D gene uncertain. The CDR3 is made up of 16 amino acids. V lost 1 base and J 3 bases, leaving 14 bases between the germline ends. CDR3 DNA: TGTGCCAGCAGTTTAGGCTCGGGTCGGTTGACAGATACGCAGTATTTT. Translating it yields CASSLGSGRLTDTQYF.

This clonotype was seen a handful of times. The V call is TRBV7-9, the J call TRBJ2-2; D is uncertain. The CDR3 is 17 residues long. Trimming shortened V by 4 bases and J by 4 bases, and 19 bases separated the two germline ends. The germline CDR1 and CDR2 sequences are SEHNR and FQNEAQ (reference sequence). The CDR3 protein is CASSSQAGASGTGELFF. The DNA of the CDR3 is TGTGCCAGCAGCTCTCAGGCCGGAGCGAGTGGCACCGGGGAGCTGTTTTTT.

This clonotype came up a few times. The chain carries TRBV7-8 and TRBJ2-7; D unclear. Germline CDR1 and CDR2: SGHVS and FQNEAQ. V was trimmed by 5 bases and J by 4 bases, leaving 15 bases between them. CDR3 length: 14 amino acids. CDR3 amino acids: CASSRGWAEYEQYF. Written as DNA, the CDR3 is TGTGCCAGCAGCCGCGGTTGGGCAGAGTACGAGCAGTACTTC.

The gene calls are TRBV24-1 and TRBJ1-2; 7 positions agree with TRBD1. V lost 0 bases and J lost 7; bases outside the gene matches: 7. This CDR3 is built from 15 residues. Germline CDR1 KGHDR, CDR2 SFDVKD. The CDR3 nucleotides are TGTGCCACCAGTGATTTGAAAAGGGGGCATGGTGGCTACACCTTC. Translating it yields CATSDLKRGHGGYTF.

This clonotype was seen a handful of times. The V and J genes are TRBV30 and TRBJ1-1, with no clear D. V dropped 1 base and J dropped 3 bases, with 3 bases sitting between them. From germline, CDR1 is GTSNPN and CDR2 SVGIG (reference sequence). The CDR3 sequence is 11 residues long. This CDR3 is CAWSEYTEAFF. The CDR3 bases are TGTGCCTGGAGTGAGTACACTGAAGCTTTCTTT.

This clonotype was seen ten or more times. The chain joins TRBV3-1 to TRBJ2-1; 13 bases are a match to TRBD2. The CDR3 runs 18 residues. The germline gives CDR1 LGHDT, CDR2 YNNKEL (reference sequence). Trimming took 1 base from V and 3 from J; bases not matched to a gene: 6. For the CDR3, the DNA is TGTGCCAGCAGCCAAGTAACTAGCGGGAGGGCTGACTACAATGAGCAGTTCTTC. Protein sequence: CASSQVTSGRADYNEQFF.

This clonotype has just a few counts. This chain joins TRBV15 and TRBJ1-5, with 10 bases fitting TRBD1. Trimming at V came to 4 bases and at J to 7 bases, leaving 10 bases not matched to a gene. The CDR3 length is 16 residues. Germline lookup yields CDR1 LNHNV and CDR2 YYDKDF (reference sequence). For the CDR3, the DNA is TGTGCCACCAGCAATCCGGGACAGGGGTTGTGGCAGCCCCAGCATTTT. Translated: CATSNPGQGLWQPQHF.

The chain couples TRBV20-1 to TRBJ2-7, with no clear D. Germline loops: CDR1 DFQATT, CDR2 SNEGSKA (reference sequence). The length of the CDR3 is 10 residues. V was shortened by 6 bases and J by 12 bases, with 15 bases between the two germline ends. CDR3 nucleotides: TGCAGTGCCCAAGTGCGGTCCCGGTACTTC. This gives the protein CSAQVRSRYF.

In regard to this clonotype: Since no conserved phenylalanine or tryptophan closes the CDR3, a read error is the likely cause. V and J are TRBV12-3 or TRBV12-4 and TRBJ1-5, with TRBD1 as a possible D gene (5 bases). V shed 3 bases and J shed 4 bases, with 7 bases lying between them. This CDR3 has 13 amino acids. The CDR3 region is CASSFRGNQPQHV. The CDR3 DNA sequence: TGTGCCAGCAGTTTCCGGGGGAATCAGCCCCAGCATGTT.

This clonotype was detected only a few times. The chain recombines TRBV3-1 with TRBJ1-5, with D maybe TRBD1 (6 bases). There are 14 residues in the CDR3. V dropped 0 bases and J dropped 5 bases, with 8 bases sitting between them. Looked up from germline, CDR1 is LGHDT and CDR2 is YNNKEL (reference sequence). In nucleotides, the CDR3 is TGTGCCAGCAGCCAAGATAGGGGGGATCAGCCCCAGCATTTT. Its translation: CASSQDRGDQPQHF.

This clonotype was seen a handful of times. The V call is TRBV15, the J call TRBJ2-5; possibly TRBD1 or TRBD2 for D (5 bases each). The CDR3 runs to 17 residues. Germline assignment: CDR1 LNHNV and CDR2 YYDKDF (reference sequence). The V end was cut by 0 bases, the J end by 3 bases, with 17 bases between. The DNA of the CDR3 is TGTGCCACCAGCAGAGAAAGGGAGTTTGGGGGAAAAGAGACCCAGTACTTC. Translation gives CATSREREFGGKETQYF.

CDR3 nucleotide sequence: TGCGCCAGCAGCCTTACAGGGGCGGACACCGGGGAGCTGTTTTTT. Residues: CASSLTGADTGELFF. J is TRBJ2-2 and V is TRBV5-1; 7 bases line up with TRBD1. V was pared by 4 bases and J by 3 bases, with 6 bases of the junction left unmatched. Germline CDR1 is SGHRS and CDR2 is YFSETQ. The CDR3 is made up of 15 amino acids.

Comments on this clonotype: A much larger clone sits a single nucleotide away, making a read error possible. The DNA of the CDR3 is TGCAGTGCTAGCGGGGGGGCTAGCATAAATGAGCAGTTCTTC. Amino acids: CSASGGASINEQFF. The rearrangement links TRBV20-1 to TRBJ2-1; 8 nucleotides match TRBD2. The germline gives CDR1 DFQATT, CDR2 SNEGSKA (reference sequence). Germline trimming cut 3 bases from V and 7 bases from J; bases unmatched to any gene: 8. The CDR3 runs to 14 residues.

The chain is built from TRBV5-5 and TRBJ1-1; D is unclear. The V and J ends lost 3 bases and 5 bases respectively, with 23 bases between them. The CDR3 spans 17 residues. CDR1 and CDR2 from the germline V gene are SGHKS and YYEKEE (reference sequence). DNA of the CDR3: TGTGCCAGCAGCTCACCCCTGTCATGGGGAGTAAGAACTGAAGCTTTCTTT. The encoded protein is CASSSPLSWGVRTEAFF.

The chain is built from TRBV11-2 and TRBJ1-1; the D gene is possibly TRBD1 (6 bases). The CDR3 totals 16 residues. The V and J ends lost 1 base and 5 bases respectively, with 17 bases between them. Germline V gives CDR1 SGHAT, CDR2 FQNNGV. The CDR3 here is CASSLVGPGVGTEAFF. DNA for the CDR3: TGTGCCAGCAGCTTAGTTGGGCCAGGGGTTGGGACTGAAGCTTTCTTT.

This clonotype was seen a handful of times. The genes are TRBV25-1 and TRBJ1-6; maybe TRBD1 (6 bases). This CDR3 contains 14 residues. The germline CDR1 and CDR2 sequences are MGHDK and SYGVNS. The ends were cut back, 8 bases at V and 10 bases at J, with 18 bases in the middle. Here the CDR3 DNA reads TGTGCCAGCCGGTCGTCGGGGGCAGGATCACCCCTCCACTTT. This codes for CASRSSGAGSPLHF.

V is TRBV6-5 and J is TRBJ1-5; a possible D gene is TRBD1 (6 bases). CDR3 size: 16 residues. The V end lost 0 bases, the J end lost 2 bases, and 11 bases lay between the germline ends. Germline CDR1 MNHEY, CDR2 SVGAGI. The CDR3 region has the DNA TGTGCCAGCAGTTACTCGTCTGGGGGCCGCAATCAGCCCCAGCATTTT. Translation gives CASSYSSGGRNQPQHF.

V is TRBV29-1 and J is TRBJ1-2, with 7 bases matching TRBD1. There are 17 residues in the CDR3. Germline loops: CDR1 SQVTM, CDR2 ANQGSEA. With V trimmed by 1 base and J by 4 bases, 15 bases remained unmatched. The CDR3 protein is CSVEGHNTGERSYGYTF. The CDR3 nucleotides read TGCAGCGTTGAAGGTCATAATACAGGGGAACGGTCCTATGGCTACACCTTC.

In this sample, this clonotype turned up a few times. J is TRBJ2-1 and V is TRBV12-3 or TRBV12-4; D not certain. This CDR3 has 12 residues. Between the trimmed V and J ends, which lost 2 bases and 7 bases, there was a span of 6 bases. CDR3 coding DNA: TGTGCCAGCAGTTTAATGGGGAATGAGCAGTTCTTC. This translates into CASSLMGNEQFF.

This clonotype has just a few counts. CDR3 loop: CASSLRGRLAGTASYEQYF. Here the CDR3 DNA reads TGTGCCAGCAGCTTAAGAGGGCGGCTAGCGGGCACAGCCTCCTACGAGCAGTACTTC. This chain links TRBV11-2 with TRBJ2-7; 8 bases agree with TRBD2. J was trimmed by 0 bases and V by 2 bases; bases with no gene match: 15. This CDR3 has 19 residues. Per the germline V gene, CDR1 is SGHAT and CDR2 is FQNNGV. Filled out from reference TRBV11-2 and TRBJ2-7, the complete variable domain reads EAGVAQSPRYKIIEKRQSVAFWCNPISGHATLYWYQQILGQGPKLLIQFQNNGVVDDSQLPKDRFSAERLKGVDSTLKIQPAKLEDSAVYLCASSLRGRLAGTASYEQYFGPGTRLTVT.

This clonotype was seen more than once but under ten times. The rearrangement joins TRBV11-2 to TRBJ1-4; no firm D call. CDR3 length: 16 residues. The V gene lost 5 bases and the J gene lost 4 bases, with 17 bases spanning the gap. CDR1 and CDR2 (germline): SGHAT, FQNNGV. CDR3 nucleotides: TGTGCCAGCAGCCTCGGGCGGGGAGCGGTTAATGAAAAACTGTTTTTT. Translated: CASSLGRGAVNEKLFF. The complete variable domain, with remaining parts taken from reference TRBV11-2 and TRBJ1-4, reads EAGVAQSPRYKIIEKRQSVAFWCNPISGHATLYWYQQILGQGPKLLIQFQNNGVVDDSQLPKDRFSAERLKGVDSTLKIQPAKLEDSAVYLCASSLGRGAVNEKLFFGSGTQLSVL.

The chain joins TRBV7-2 to TRBJ2-1; the D gene is possibly TRBD1 (7 bases). The germline gives CDR1 SGHTA, CDR2 FQGNSA. The V end lost 3 bases, the J end lost 5 bases, and 11 bases lay between the germline ends. The length of the CDR3 is 14 residues. CDR3 DNA sequence: TGTGCCAGCAGCTTCAGGGGGGTTCACAATGAGCAGTTCTTC. It codes for CASSFRGVHNEQFF. The full variable domain, its missing parts supplied by reference TRBV7-2 and TRBJ2-1, is GAGVSQSPSNKVTEKGKDVELRCDPISGHTALYWYRQSLGQGLEFLIYFQGNSAPDKSGLPSDRFSAERTGGSVSTLTIQRTQQEDSAVYLCASSFRGVHNEQFFGPGTRLTVL.

This chain uses TRBV7-6 with TRBJ2-2, with TRBD2 as a possible D gene (5 bases). The length of the CDR3 is 17 residues. Per germline, CDR1 SGHVS and CDR2 FNYEAQ. The germline V and J ends were trimmed by 5 bases and 0 bases, with 16 bases remaining between them. The CDR3 bases are TGTGCCAGCAGCAGACTCTCAAGCGGCTCGAACACCGGGGAGCTGTTTTTT. Translating gives CASSRLSSGSNTGELFF.

This clonotype was counted a few times. This sequence joins TRBV5-1 and TRBJ2-1, with D hard to call. The V end was cut by 1 base, the J end by 5 bases, with 7 bases between. Per the germline V gene, CDR1 is SGHRS and CDR2 is YFSETQ. This CDR3 region has 13 residues. The CDR3 coding sequence is TGCGCCAGCAGCTTGATACCCAACAATGAGCAGTTCTTC. Encoded protein: CASSLIPNNEQFF.

This chain uses TRBV2 with TRBJ2-1, with 9 bases matching TRBD1. J lost 4 bases, V lost 6 bases, and 4 bases had no gene match. CDR1 SNHLY and CDR2 FYNNEI come from the germline V gene. The CDR3 consists of 14 residues. The CDR3 DNA reads as TGTGCCAGCAGATTGGACAGGGGATACAATGAGCAGTTCTTC. Its protein is CASRLDRGYNEQFF.

The V and J genes are TRBV14 and TRBJ2-1; the D gene is possibly TRBD2 (6 bases). With 0 bases removed from V and 9 bases from J, the gap between germline ends came to 12 bases. The germline CDR1 and CDR2 sequences are SGHDN and FVKESK. CDR3 length equals 14 residues. The CDR3 region has the DNA TGTGCCAGCAGCCAAGAGATCTCGCGGGGTGAGCAGTTCTTC. Protein: CASSQEISRGEQFF.

V is TRBV5-1 and J is TRBJ2-7, with D possibly matching TRBD1 (6 bases). CDR1 SGHRS and CDR2 YFSETQ come from the germline V gene. The V end was cut by 2 bases, the J end by 7 bases, with 13 bases between. The length of the CDR3 is 13 residues. CDR3 sequence reads: CASSLRPGEEQYF. The CDR3 DNA reads TGCGCCAGCAGCTTAAGACCAGGGGAAGAGCAGTACTTC. The whole variable domain, remainder taken from reference TRBV5-1 and TRBJ2-7, is KAGVTQTPRYLIKTRGQQVTLSCSPISGHRSVSWYQQTPGQGLQFLFEYFSETQRNKGNFPGRFSGRQFSNSRSEMNVSTLELGDSALYLCASSLRPGEEQYFGPGTRLTVT.

The V call is TRBV15, the J call TRBJ2-1; D gene uncertain. V was trimmed by 0 bases and J by 8 bases, leaving 14 bases between them. The length of the CDR3 is 15 residues. The germline CDR1 and CDR2 sequences are LNHNV and YYDKDF (reference sequence). The CDR3 loop is CATSRDYISFHEQFF. The CDR3 DNA follows: TGTGCCACCAGCAGAGATTACATTAGTTTCCATGAGCAGTTCTTC.